Listed below are T cell receptor beta chains from one sample, sequenced in a study of T cells in Graves' hyperthyroidism and ophthalmopathy. TCRdb used MiXCR to reprocess the multiplex PCR reads, holding one entry per CDR3 protein. Of 600,000 or so distinct CDR3 sequences listed, under 20% were seen once; the top ten hold around 4%. The specimen sequenced was blood. These receptors all stem from a woman in her thirties with Graves' hyperthyroidism. Each CDR3 is given without its conserved first and last residue.

>TRBV9|TRBJ2-6
ASSVRSRDLTGANVLT
>TRBV10-3|TRBJ1-1
AIRETGSRDTEAF
>TRBV11-2|TRBJ2-7
ASSLDPAGYYEQY
>TRBV28|TRBJ1-3
ASSTHRGVGSGNTIY
>TRBV11-2|TRBJ1-2
ASSPQFDRFGYT
>TRBV18|TRBJ2-5
ASSRDAYQETQY
>TRBV18|TRBJ1-1
ASSPQKNTEAF
>TRBV20-1|TRBJ2-7
SAPSGSRYEQY
>TRBV3-1|TRBJ2-7
ASSRSRGYEQY
>TRBV29-1|TRBJ2-2
SVRARANTGELF
>TRBV6-1|TRBJ2-1
ASTTTAGSDEQF
>TRBV28|TRBJ1-6
ASSFIRGQSSYNSPLH
>TRBV7-9|TRBJ2-1
ASSHGQGATYNEQF
>TRBV7-2|TRBJ2-3
ASGFPLAAAADTQY
>TRBV12-3/TRBV12-4|TRBJ2-7
ASSFRGREYEQY
>TRBV27|TRBJ1-1
ASSLSRRGRSNTEAF
>TRBV11-2|TRBJ2-7
ASSLQGAHEQY